This is a list of T cell receptor beta chains from one sample in a study of T cells in Graves' hyperthyroidism and ophthalmopathy. TCRdb called the multiplex PCR reads again in MiXCR, with one record for every CDR3 protein. The sample has 300,000 to 400,000 distinct CDR3 sequences, around a fifth seen once. The sequenced sample consisted of blood. The source of these receptors is a woman between 45 and 60 years old with Graves' hyperthyroidism. Each CDR3 is given without its conserved first and last residue. The order of the fields is V gene, J gene, CDR3 protein.

v_call: TRBV9; j_call: TRBJ2-4; cdr3_aa: ASSVGGAKNIQY
v_call: TRBV6-1; j_call: TRBJ1-1; cdr3_aa: ASIRTGLGEAF
v_call: TRBV28; j_call: TRBJ1-2; cdr3_aa: ASSSHRGTNYGYT
v_call: TRBV5-6; j_call: TRBJ2-2; cdr3_aa: ASSFGHTNTGELF
v_call: TRBV20-1; j_call: TRBJ2-7; cdr3_aa: SARRGTGAGDEQY
v_call: TRBV30; j_call: TRBJ2-3; cdr3_aa: AWSPPVAGGPADTQY
v_call: TRBV11-2; j_call: TRBJ1-3; cdr3_aa: ASSLAQGYGNTIY
v_call: TRBV20-1; j_call: TRBJ2-7; cdr3_aa: SAHGETYEQY
v_call: TRBV3-1; j_call: TRBJ2-1; cdr3_aa: ASWGRGRREQF
v_call: TRBV11-3; j_call: TRBJ2-7; cdr3_aa: ASSLGASGSNEQY
v_call: TRBV11-2; j_call: TRBJ2-7; cdr3_aa: ASSLDYRVYKQY
v_call: TRBV7-8; j_call: TRBJ1-1; cdr3_aa: ASSLAGNYWGTEAF
v_call: TRBV5-5; j_call: TRBJ2-1; cdr3_aa: ASSFDGGGSYNEQF
v_call: TRBV7-3; j_call: TRBJ2-3; cdr3_aa: ASSLGGLGQY
v_call: TRBV12-3/TRBV12-4; j_call: TRBJ1-1; cdr3_aa: ASYLGGGTEAF
v_call: TRBV14; j_call: TRBJ2-7; cdr3_aa: ASSQVRTGPYEQY
v_call: TRBV6-1; j_call: TRBJ2-7; cdr3_aa: ASNHRDTKGEQY
v_call: TRBV6-1; j_call: TRBJ1-5; cdr3_aa: ASNYDAGTGVNQPQH
v_call: TRBV10-3; j_call: TRBJ2-1; cdr3_aa: AITEGGPGEQF
v_call: TRBV28; j_call: TRBJ2-1; cdr3_aa: ASSLWGLLSNDEQF
v_call: TRBV20-1; j_call: TRBJ1-4; cdr3_aa: SATAGTVNEKLF
v_call: TRBV12-3/TRBV12-4; j_call: TRBJ1-1; cdr3_aa: ASRNTGMNTEAF
v_call: TRBV11-3; j_call: TRBJ2-5; cdr3_aa: ASTLVGGETQY
v_call: TRBV7-3; j_call: TRBJ2-1; cdr3_aa: ASSLVGGGGNEQF
v_call: TRBV15; j_call: TRBJ2-7; cdr3_aa: ATSRVGGSYEQY
v_call: TRBV3-1; j_call: TRBJ1-2; cdr3_aa: ASSQRGSYYGYT
v_call: TRBV5-6; j_call: TRBJ2-7; cdr3_aa: ASSLVLGINYEQY
v_call: TRBV13; j_call: TRBJ2-3; cdr3_aa: ASSFSAGAGDTQY
v_call: TRBV6-2/TRBV6-3; j_call: TRBJ2-1; cdr3_aa: ASSASGRDHNEQL
v_call: TRBV10-3; j_call: TRBJ2-5; cdr3_aa: ATNRDNQETQY
v_call: TRBV20-1; j_call: TRBJ2-7; cdr3_aa: SARVIGRGLPGPYEQY
v_call: TRBV12-3/TRBV12-4; j_call: TRBJ2-1; cdr3_aa: ASSQVRLAEMYNEQF
v_call: TRBV6-1; j_call: TRBJ1-2; cdr3_aa: ASSEVSGYT
v_call: TRBV5-1; j_call: TRBJ1-2; cdr3_aa: ASRIGTANYGYT
v_call: TRBV7-2; j_call: TRBJ2-7; cdr3_aa: ARTREELPYEQY
v_call: TRBV20-1; j_call: TRBJ2-5; cdr3_aa: SATSGGGVRETQY
v_call: TRBV28; j_call: TRBJ2-7; cdr3_aa: ASSLCFPPYEQY
v_call: TRBV28; j_call: TRBJ2-5; cdr3_aa: ASSPPQETQY